This T cell receptor (beta chain) emerged from a study of cytomegalovirus exposure and HLA in healthy donors. Study at large: The study's early data release held tens of millions of unique TCRs from HLA-typed donors. For the approximately 430 genotyped donors, approximately 82% fell within the Caucasian-associated ancestry cluster. Study-wide results and limits: A later analysis linked a missense variant in DCLRE1C to the trimming of TCR beta V and J genes. HLA-A and HLA-B allele assignments for most subjects were reportedly predicted accurately using TCR beta sequences.

Of note for this clone: Its antigen is not identified.

Vbeta (60) and Jbeta (13) primers were used in the PCR. Sequencing was performed with immunoSEQ multiplex PCR; in TCRdb, only in-frame clones are kept and a portion is missing. The sample includes about 120,000 clones, just under 75% seen only once; the top ten take more than 2%. Trimming pared 2 bases from V and 2 bases from J, leaving 13 bases between. This CDR3 comprises 14 residues. From germline, CDR1 is SQVTM and CDR2 ANQGSEA. The sequenced material came from PBMCs. The chain recombines TRBV29-1 with TRBJ2-7, with TRBD1 as a possible D gene (7 bases). The origin of this receptor is a human donor in good health. The CDR3: CSVEPSGGPYEQYF. The CDR3 DNA follows: TGCAGCGTTGAACCCTCAGGGGGGCCCTACGAGCAGTACTTC.